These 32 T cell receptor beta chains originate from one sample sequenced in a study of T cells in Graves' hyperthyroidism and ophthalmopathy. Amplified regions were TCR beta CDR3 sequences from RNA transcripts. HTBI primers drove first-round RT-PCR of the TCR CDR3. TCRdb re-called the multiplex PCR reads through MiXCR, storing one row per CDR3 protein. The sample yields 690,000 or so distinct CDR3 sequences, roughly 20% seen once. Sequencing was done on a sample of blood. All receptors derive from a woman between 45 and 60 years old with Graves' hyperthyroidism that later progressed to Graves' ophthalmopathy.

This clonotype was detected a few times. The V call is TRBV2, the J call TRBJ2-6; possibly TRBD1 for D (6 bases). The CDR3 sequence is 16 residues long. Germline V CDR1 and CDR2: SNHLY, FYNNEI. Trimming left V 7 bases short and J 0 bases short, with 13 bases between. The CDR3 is CASKSTGSSGANVLTF. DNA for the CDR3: TGTGCCAGCAAATCGACAGGCAGCTCTGGGGCCAACGTCCTGACTTTC.

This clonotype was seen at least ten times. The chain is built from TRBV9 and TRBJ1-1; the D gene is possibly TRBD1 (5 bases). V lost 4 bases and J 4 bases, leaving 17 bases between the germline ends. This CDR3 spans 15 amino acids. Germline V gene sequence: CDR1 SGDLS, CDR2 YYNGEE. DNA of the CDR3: TGTGCCAGCAGCCCCGGGGCGGGGTGGGGCACTGAAGCTTTCTTT. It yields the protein CASSPGAGWGTEAFF.

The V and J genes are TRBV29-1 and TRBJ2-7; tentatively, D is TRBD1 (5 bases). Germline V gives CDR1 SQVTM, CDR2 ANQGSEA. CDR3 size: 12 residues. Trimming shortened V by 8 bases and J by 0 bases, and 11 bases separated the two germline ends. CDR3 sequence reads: CSFQQDSYEQYF. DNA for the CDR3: TGCAGCTTCCAACAGGACTCCTACGAGCAGTACTTC.

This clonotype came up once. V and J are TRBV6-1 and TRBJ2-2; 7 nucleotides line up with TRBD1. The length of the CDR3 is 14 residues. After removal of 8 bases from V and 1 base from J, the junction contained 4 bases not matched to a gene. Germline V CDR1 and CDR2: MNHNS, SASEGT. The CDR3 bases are TGTGCCAGCCATCGGGACAGGAACACCGGGGAGCTGTTTTTT. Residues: CASHRDRNTGELFF.

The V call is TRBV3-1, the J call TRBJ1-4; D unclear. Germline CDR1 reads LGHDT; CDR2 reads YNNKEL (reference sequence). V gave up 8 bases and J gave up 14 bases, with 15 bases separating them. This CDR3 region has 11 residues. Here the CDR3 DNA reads TGTGCCAGCTCCTCCTCGTCGGGTCTGTTTTTT. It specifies CASSSSSGLFF.

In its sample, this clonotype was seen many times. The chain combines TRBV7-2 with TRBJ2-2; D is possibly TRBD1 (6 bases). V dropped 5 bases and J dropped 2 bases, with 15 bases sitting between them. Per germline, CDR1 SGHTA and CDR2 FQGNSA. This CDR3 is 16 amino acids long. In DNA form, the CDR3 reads TGTGCCAGCAGCAAGCCGGGACACAGAAACACCGGGGAGCTGTTTTTT. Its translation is CASSKPGHRNTGELFF.

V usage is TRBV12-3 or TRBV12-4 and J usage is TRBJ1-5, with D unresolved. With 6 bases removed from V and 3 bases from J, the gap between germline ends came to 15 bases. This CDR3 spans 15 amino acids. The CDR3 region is CASRPWVNDNQPQHF. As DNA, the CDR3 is TGTGCCAGCAGGCCCTGGGTCAATGACAATCAGCCCCAGCATTTT.

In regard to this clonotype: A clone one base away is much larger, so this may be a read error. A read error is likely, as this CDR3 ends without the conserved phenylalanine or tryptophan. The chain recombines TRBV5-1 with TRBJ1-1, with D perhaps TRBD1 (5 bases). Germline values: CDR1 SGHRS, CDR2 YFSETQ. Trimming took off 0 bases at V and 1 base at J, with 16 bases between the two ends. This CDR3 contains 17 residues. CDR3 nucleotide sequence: TGCGCCAGCAGCTTGGTAATGTCGGGACTGGAGAACACTGAAGCTTTCTCT. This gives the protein CASSLVMSGLENTEAFS.

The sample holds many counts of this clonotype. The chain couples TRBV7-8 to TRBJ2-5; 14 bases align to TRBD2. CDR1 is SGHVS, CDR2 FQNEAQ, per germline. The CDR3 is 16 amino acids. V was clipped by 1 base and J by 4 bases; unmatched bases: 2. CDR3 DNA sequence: TGTGCCAGCAGCTTAGGTGGGACTAGCGGGGGAGAGACCCAGTACTTC. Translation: CASSLGGTSGGETQYF.

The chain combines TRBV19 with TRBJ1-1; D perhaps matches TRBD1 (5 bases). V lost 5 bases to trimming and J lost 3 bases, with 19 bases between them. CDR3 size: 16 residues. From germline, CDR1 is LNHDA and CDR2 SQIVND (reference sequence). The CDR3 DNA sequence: TGTGCCAGTAGTCGTCTTTCGAGGGGCGTGGACACTGAAGCTTTCTTT. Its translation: CASSRLSRGVDTEAFF.

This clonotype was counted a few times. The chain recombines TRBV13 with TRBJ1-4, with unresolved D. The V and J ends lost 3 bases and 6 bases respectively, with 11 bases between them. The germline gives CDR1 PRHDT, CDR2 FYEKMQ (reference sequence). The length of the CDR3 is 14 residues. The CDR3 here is CASSFRTEHEKLFF. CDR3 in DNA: TGTGCCAGCAGCTTCCGGACGGAACATGAAAAACTGTTTTTT.

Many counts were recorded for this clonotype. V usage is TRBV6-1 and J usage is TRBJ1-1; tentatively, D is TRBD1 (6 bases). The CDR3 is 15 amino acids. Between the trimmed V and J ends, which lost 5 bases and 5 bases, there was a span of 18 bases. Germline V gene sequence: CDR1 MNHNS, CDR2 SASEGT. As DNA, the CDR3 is TGTGCCAGCAGTTATGGTCGTCAGGGGCAGACTGAAGCTTTCTTT. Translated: CASSYGRQGQTEAFF.

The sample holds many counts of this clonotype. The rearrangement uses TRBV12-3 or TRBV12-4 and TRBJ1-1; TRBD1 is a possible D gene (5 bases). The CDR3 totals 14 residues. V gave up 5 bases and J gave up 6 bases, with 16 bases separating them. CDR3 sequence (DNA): TGTGCCAGCAGTGAGACCCAGGGTAGGGCTGAAGCTTTCTTT. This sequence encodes CASSETQGRAEAFF.

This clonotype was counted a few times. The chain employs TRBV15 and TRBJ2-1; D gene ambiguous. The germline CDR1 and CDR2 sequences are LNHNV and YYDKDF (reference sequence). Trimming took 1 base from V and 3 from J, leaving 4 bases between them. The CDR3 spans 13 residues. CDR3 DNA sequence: TGTGCCACCAGCAGAGGCTACTACAATGAGCAGTTCTTC. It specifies CATSRGYYNEQFF. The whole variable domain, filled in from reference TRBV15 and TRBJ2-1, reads DAMVIQNPRYQVTQFGKPVTLSCSQTLNHNVMYWYQQKSSQAPKLLFHYYDKDFNNEADTPDNFQSRRPNTSFCFLDIRSPGLGDTAMYLCATSRGYYNEQFFGPGTRLTVL.

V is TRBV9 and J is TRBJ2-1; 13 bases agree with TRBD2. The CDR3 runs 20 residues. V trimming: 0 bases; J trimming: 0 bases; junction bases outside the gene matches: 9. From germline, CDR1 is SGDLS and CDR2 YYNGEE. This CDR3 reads CASSVGTSGGRVLSYNEQFF. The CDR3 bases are TGTGCCAGCAGCGTAGGGACTAGCGGGGGTCGCGTTCTCTCCTACAATGAGCAGTTCTTC.

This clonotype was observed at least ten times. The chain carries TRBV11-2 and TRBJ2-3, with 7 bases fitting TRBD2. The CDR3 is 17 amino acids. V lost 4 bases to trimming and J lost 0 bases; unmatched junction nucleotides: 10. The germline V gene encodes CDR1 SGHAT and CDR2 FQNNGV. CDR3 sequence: CASSSGGGGVSTDTQYF. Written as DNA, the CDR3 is TGTGCCAGCAGCTCCGGTGGGGGGGGGGTCAGCACAGATACGCAGTATTTT.

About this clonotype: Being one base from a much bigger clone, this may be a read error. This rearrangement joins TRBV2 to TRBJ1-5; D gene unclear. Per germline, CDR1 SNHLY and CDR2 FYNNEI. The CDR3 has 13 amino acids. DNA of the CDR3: TGTGCCAGCAGCGTACTGTTGGAGGGAGCCCAGCGTTTT. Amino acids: CASSVLLEGAQRF.

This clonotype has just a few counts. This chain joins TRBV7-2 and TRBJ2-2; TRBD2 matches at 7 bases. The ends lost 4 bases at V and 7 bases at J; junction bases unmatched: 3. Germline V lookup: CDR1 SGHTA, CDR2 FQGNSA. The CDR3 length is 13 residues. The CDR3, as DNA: TGTGCCAGCAGCTCACTAGCGATCGGGGAGCTGTTTTTT. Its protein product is CASSSLAIGELFF.

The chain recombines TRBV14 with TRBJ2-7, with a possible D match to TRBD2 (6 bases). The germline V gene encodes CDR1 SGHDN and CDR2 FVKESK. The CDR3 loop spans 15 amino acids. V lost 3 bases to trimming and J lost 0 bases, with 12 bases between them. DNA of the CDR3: TGTGCCAGCAGCCACTACGGGGGACCCTCCTACGAGCAGTACTTC. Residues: CASSHYGGPSYEQYF.

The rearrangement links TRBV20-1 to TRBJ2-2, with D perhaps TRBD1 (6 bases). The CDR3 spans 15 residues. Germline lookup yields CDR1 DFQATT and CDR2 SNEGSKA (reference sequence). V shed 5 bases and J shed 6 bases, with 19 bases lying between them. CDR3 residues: CSARLRQVFAGELFF. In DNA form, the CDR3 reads TGCAGTGCTCGACTCAGACAGGTTTTTGCCGGGGAGCTGTTTTTT.

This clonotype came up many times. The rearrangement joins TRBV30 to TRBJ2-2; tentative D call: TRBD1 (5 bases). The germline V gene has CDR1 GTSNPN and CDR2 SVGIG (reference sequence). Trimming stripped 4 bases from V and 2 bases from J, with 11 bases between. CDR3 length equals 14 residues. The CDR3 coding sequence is TGTGCCTGGAATGTAGGGGCAAACACCGGGGAGCTGTTTTTT. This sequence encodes CAWNVGANTGELFF.

CDR3 DNA sequence: TGTGCCAGCAGTACCCGGGAGCTGTGGTACGGCTACACCTTC. Amino acids: CASSTRELWYGYTF. This rearrangement joins TRBV25-1 to TRBJ1-2; D gene uncertain. The germline V gene has CDR1 MGHDK and CDR2 SYGVNS. V was clipped by 5 bases and J by 8 bases, with 18 bases between them. CDR3 length: 14 residues.

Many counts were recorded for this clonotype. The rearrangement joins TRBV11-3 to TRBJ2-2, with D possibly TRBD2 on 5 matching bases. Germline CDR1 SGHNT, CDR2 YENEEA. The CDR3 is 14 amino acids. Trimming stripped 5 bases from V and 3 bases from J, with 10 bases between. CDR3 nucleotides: TGTGCCAGCAGCGGCGGGTCCGACACCGGGGAGCTGTTTTTT. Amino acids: CASSGGSDTGELFF.

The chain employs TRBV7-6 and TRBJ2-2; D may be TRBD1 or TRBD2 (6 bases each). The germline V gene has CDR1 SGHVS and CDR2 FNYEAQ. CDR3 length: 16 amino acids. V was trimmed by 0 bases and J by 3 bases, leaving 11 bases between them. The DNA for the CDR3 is TGTGCCAGCAGCTTAGCGCCAGGGGAGGACACCGGGGAGCTGTTTTTT. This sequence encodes CASSLAPGEDTGELFF.

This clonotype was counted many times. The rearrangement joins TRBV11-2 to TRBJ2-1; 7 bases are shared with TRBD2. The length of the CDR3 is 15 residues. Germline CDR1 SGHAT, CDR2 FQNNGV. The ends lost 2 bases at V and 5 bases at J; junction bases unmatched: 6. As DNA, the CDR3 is TGTGCCAGCAGCTTAACACTAGCGCAAAACAATGAGCAGTTCTTC. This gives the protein CASSLTLAQNNEQFF.

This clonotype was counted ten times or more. The CDR3 spells CASSWGQGETEAFF. DNA of the CDR3: TGTGCCAGCAGCTGGGGACAGGGGGAAACTGAAGCTTTCTTT. The chain couples TRBV12-3 or TRBV12-4 to TRBJ1-1, with 11 bases identical to TRBD1. The CDR3 extends over 14 amino acids. Trimming cost V 6 bases and J 5 bases; bases outside gene matches: 5.

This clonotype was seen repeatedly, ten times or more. Here the CDR3 DNA reads TGTGCCAGCAGCCCCTCCATCCCCAGGGCCGGAGCTGAAGCTTTCTTT. Protein sequence: CASSPSIPRAGAEAFF. The chain is built from TRBV3-1 and TRBJ1-1, with TRBD1 as a possible D gene (5 bases). The CDR3 is 16 residues long. Trimming pared 4 bases from V and 6 bases from J, leaving 21 bases between. CDR1 is LGHDT and CDR2 is YNNKEL in the germline V gene (reference sequence).

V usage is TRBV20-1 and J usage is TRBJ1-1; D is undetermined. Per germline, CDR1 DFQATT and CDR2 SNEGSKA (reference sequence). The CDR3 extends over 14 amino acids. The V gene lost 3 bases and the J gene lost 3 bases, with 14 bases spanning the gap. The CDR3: CSASRMGRYTEAFF. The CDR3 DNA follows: TGCAGTGCTAGTCGCATGGGAAGGTACACTGAAGCTTTCTTT.

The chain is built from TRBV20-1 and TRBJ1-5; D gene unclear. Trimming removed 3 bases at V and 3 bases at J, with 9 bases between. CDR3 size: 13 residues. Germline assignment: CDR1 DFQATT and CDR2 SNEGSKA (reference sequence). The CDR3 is CSASGPNNQPQHF. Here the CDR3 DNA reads TGCAGTGCTAGTGGACCTAACAATCAGCCCCAGCATTTT.

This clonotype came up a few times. The CDR3, as DNA: TGCGCCAGCAGCCCCCCGGACAGGACTAACTATGGCTACACCTTC. This codes for CASSPPDRTNYGYTF. The chain links TRBV4-1 to TRBJ1-2; 7 nucleotides align to TRBD1. The CDR3 has 15 amino acids. Per germline, CDR1 MGHRA and CDR2 YSYEKL. Trimming at V came to 4 bases and at J to 0 bases, leaving 5 bases not matched to a gene.

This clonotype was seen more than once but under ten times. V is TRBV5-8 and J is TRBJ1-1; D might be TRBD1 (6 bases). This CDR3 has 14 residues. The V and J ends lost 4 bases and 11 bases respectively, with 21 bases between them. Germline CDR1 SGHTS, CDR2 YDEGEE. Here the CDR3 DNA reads TGTGCCAGCAGCCCCCCCGGGGGCTTGCTGGTTGCTTTCTTT. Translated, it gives CASSPPGGLLVAFF.

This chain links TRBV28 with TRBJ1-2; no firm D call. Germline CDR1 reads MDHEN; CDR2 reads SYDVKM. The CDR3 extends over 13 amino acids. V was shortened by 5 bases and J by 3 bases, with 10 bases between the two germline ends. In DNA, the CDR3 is TGTGCCAGCAGTACCCGACAAGACTATGGCTACACCTTC. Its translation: CASSTRQDYGYTF.